The TCR beta chain described here comes from a study of blood T cell repertoires in COVID-19. The wider study: The United States, Italy and Spain were the sources of the acute and convalescent COVID-19 samples. Sample material is recorded as cDNA or gDNA derived from T cells, B-cell-depleted T cells, or PBMCs.

In the original processing: Quantification of nucleated cells was approximated via reference gene primer amplification. Some clones are missing from TCRdb's copy, which holds only in-frame ones; the method was immunoSEQ multiplex PCR. The D gene and trimming were derived from the DNA, and the V and J assignments and clone size from that table. This table has approximately 120,000 clones, 80% to 90% appearing once. The CDR3 sequence is 14 residues long. Germline values: CDR1 LNHDA, CDR2 SQIVND (reference sequence). The V gene end was trimmed by 5 bases and the J gene end by 0 bases; junction bases not matched to a gene: 4.

The source is a human donor in a cohort sampled during active COVID-19. Input material: peripheral blood. The chain employs TRBV19 and TRBJ2-7; 7 bases agree with TRBD1. As DNA, the CDR3 is TGTGCCAGTAGTGGCGGACAGGTCTCCTACGAGCAGTACTTC. Protein: CASSGGQVSYEQYF.